This T cell receptor (beta chain) was captured by sequencing in a study of breast tumors, draining lymph nodes, adjacent tissues. Whole-study results and caveats: Compared with lymph nodes, tumors were less diverse; compared with nontumor tissue, more.

In the case of this clonotype: Its antigen is currently unknown.

TCRdb reprocessed the multiplex PCR reads via MiXCR and lists one record per CDR3 protein. The sample holds over 130,000 distinct CDR3 sequences; 32% are singletons and the top ten take approximately 2.3%. Trimming took 5 bases from V and 6 from J, leaving 11 bases between them. The length of the CDR3 is 13 residues. Germline assignment: CDR1 MNHEY and CDR2 SVGAGI. Axillary draining lymph nodes of breast cancer patients supplied the node samples. The sample consisted of axillary lymph node tissue. The J gene is TRBJ2-4, the V gene TRBV6-5; D possibly uses TRBD1 or TRBD2 (5 bases each). The sequence derives from a female donor with breast cancer. Some clones in this sample may be carry-over from other donors' samples. The CDR3 protein is CASSPSGGNIQYF. Here the CDR3 DNA reads TGTGCCAGCAGTCCCAGTGGGGGAAACATTCAGTACTTC.